These T cell receptor beta chains were read from a single sample in a study of T cell clonotyping in hematopoietic cell transplantation. Some clones are missing from TCRdb's copy, which holds only in-frame ones; the method was immunoSEQ multiplex PCR. This table has approximately 10,000 clones, 75% to 90% appearing once. What was sequenced was peripheral blood mononuclear cells. The receptor set was obtained from a human donor who either received an allogeneic hematopoietic cell transplant for a myeloid malignancy or was a related donor (not recorded which). Some clones in this sample may be carry-over from other donors' samples. Each CDR3 is given with its conserved first and last residue. A D gene is named only where the DNA matches it firmly. For some rows the clone size is stated as once, few or many, or as a class when expanded; others skip it.

j_call d_call v_call clone_size cdr3_aa cdr3_nt
TRBJ1-2 - TRBV7-3 - CASSLTPNYGYTF TGTGCCAGCAGCCTGACACCAAACTATGGCTACACCTTC
TRBJ1-1 - TRBV27 few CASSSPSAGTTEAFF TGTGCCAGCAGTTCCCCTTCGGCAGGGACCACTGAAGCTTTCTTT
TRBJ1-1 TRBD1 TRBV25-1 - CASRPGQVLTSEAFF TGTGCCAGCCGGCCGGGACAGGTTCTTACCAGTGAAGCTTTCTTT
TRBJ2-3 - TRBV7-8 - CASSFSENTDTQYF TGTGCCAGCAGCTTTTCGGAGAACACAGATACGCAGTATTTT
TRBJ2-7 - TRBV4-3 - CASSQGSSYEQYF TGCGCCAGCAGCCAAGGGAGCTCCTACGAGCAGTACTTC
TRBJ1-5 - TRBV19 - CASSIDRDRYQPQHF TGTGCCAGTAGTATAGATCGTGACAGATATCAGCCCCAGCATTTT
TRBJ2-5 - TRBV6-5 - CASSYFGGQETQYF TGTGCCAGCAGTTACTTTGGGGGCCAAGAGACCCAGTACTTC
TRBJ1-3 TRBD1 TRBV4-3 - CASSQPEGQGASGNTIYF TGCGCCAGCAGCCAACCTGAGGGACAGGGGGCAAGTGGAAACACCATATATTTT
TRBJ2-7 TRBD1 TRBV5-6 - CASSLFGTGRDEQYF TGTGCCAGCAGCTTGTTCGGGACAGGGCGAGACGAGCAGTACTTC
TRBJ1-1 - TRBV2 - CASSERVSDRQPNTEAFF TGTGCCAGCAGTGAAAGGGTATCGGACCGACAACCGAACACTGAAGCTTTCTTT
TRBJ2-3 - TRBV30 few CAWRHEPDSENTDTQYF TGTGCCTGGAGACACGAGCCGGACTCAGAAAACACAGATACGCAGTATTTT
TRBJ1-5 - TRBV5-8 once CASSLGGGGMWQPQHF TGTGCCAGCAGCTTGGGGGGCGGGGGCATGTGGCAGCCCCAGCATTTT
TRBJ1-1 TRBD1 TRBV6-5 - CASSITGGAAFF TGTGCCAGCAGTATTACAGGGGGCGCCGCTTTCTTT
TRBJ1-3 - TRBV5-5 - CASSTGYSGNTIYF TGTGCCAGCAGCACGGGATACTCTGGAAACACCATATATTTT
TRBJ1-5 - TRBV7-8 - CASSLGTASNQPQHF TGTGCCAGCAGCTTAGGGACAGCTAGCAATCAGCCCCAGCATTTT
TRBJ2-5 TRBD1 TRBV19 - CASSLTQTGIGETQYF TGTGCCAGTAGTCTCACTCAGACAGGGATTGGGGAGACCCAGTACTTC
TRBJ1-6 TRBD1 TRBV4-2 - CASSNVDRGNSPLHF TGTGCCAGCAGCAACGTAGACAGGGGAAACTCACCCCTCCACTTT
TRBJ1-4 - TRBV14 - CASSHFEKLFF TGTGCCAGCAGCCACTTCGAAAAACTGTTTTTT
TRBJ1-1 TRBD1 TRBV11-2 - CASSLGQGRTFF TGTGCCAGCAGCTTAGGACAGGGCCGAACGTTCTTT
TRBJ2-7 - TRBV6-5 once CASSSSQGRYEQYF TGTGCCAGCAGTTCCTCCCAGGGGAGGTACGAGCAGTACTTC
TRBJ2-7 TRBD1 TRBV6-5 - CASRLSGTGAYEQYF TGTGCCAGCAGGTTAAGCGGGACAGGGGCGTACGAGCAGTACTTC
TRBJ1-1 - TRBV7-9 - CASSPSSGGGEAFF TGTGCCAGCAGCCCCTCCTCGGGGGGTGGTGAAGCTTTCTTT